Given below is one TCR beta chain in context. Original handling: Amplifying reference gene primers gave estimates of nucleated cell counts. Here immunoSEQ multiplex PCR was the method, and the copy in TCRdb shows in-frame clones only, minus some. V and J calls and clone size are copied from that table; D and trimming were computed from the DNA. The sample lists under 450,000 clones, 88% occurring once. CDR1 and CDR2 from the germline V gene are LGHNT and FRNRAP. The V and J ends lost 0 bases and 8 bases, in that order; junction bases with no gene match: 15. The CDR3 is made up of 18 amino acids. This sample is part of a study of blood T cell repertoires in COVID-19. Turning to the study itself: Some COVID-19 samples were acute and others convalescent; all came from the United States, Italy and Spain.

A Seattle source enrolled patients during active infection and followed them longitudinally. The chain joins TRBV12-5 to TRBJ1-4; 7 bases match TRBD1. This receptor was taken from a woman in her forties or fifties with COVID-19, enrolled during active disease. Source material: peripheral blood. The CDR3 here is CASGLVQGSSLIGEKLFF. CDR3 bases: TGTGCTAGTGGTTTGGTACAGGGGAGTTCCCTCATTGGAGAAAAACTGTTTTTT.